This T cell receptor beta chain came from a study of blood T cell repertoires in COVID-19. Study information: COVID-19 samples, acute and convalescent, were from the United States, Italy and Spain.

Libraries were prepared by immunoSEQ multiplex PCR; TCRdb keeps only in-frame clonotypes and omits some of them. The profile shows roughly 100,000 clones, approximately 78% of them singletons. The CDR3 covers 15 residues. CDR1 and CDR2 from the germline V gene are MNHEY and SMNVEV (reference sequence). Trimming at V came to 3 bases and at J to 7 bases, leaving 8 bases not matched to a gene. The rearrangement joins TRBV27 to TRBJ2-1; TRBD1 agrees at 8 bases. The sequencing input was peripheral blood. The source is a woman older than 75 with acute or convalescent COVID-19. The CDR3 coding sequence is TGTGCCAGCAGTTTTCTACAGGGGGTTTTGAATGAGCAGTTCTTC. This translates into CASSFLQGVLNEQFF.